A single sample gave rise to the 29 T cell receptor beta chains below, sequenced in a study of T cells after yellow fever vaccination. TCRdb itself ran the 5' RACE reads through MiXCR, one entry per CDR3 protein. The sample consists of over 110,000 distinct CDR3 sequences, 7.7% of them appearing once. The sequencing used CD4+ T cells sorted from PBMCs, collected 5 days after the yellow fever booster vaccination. The receptors shown here come from a man aged 25 to 40 who received the YFV17D yellow fever vaccine.

This clonotype was detected ten times or more. The chain uses TRBV5-1 and TRBJ2-5; 8 bases are shared with TRBD2. The ends lost 1 base at V and 5 bases at J; junction bases unmatched: 7. Germline assignment: CDR1 SGHRS and CDR2 YFSETQ. This CDR3 is 15 amino acids long. CDR3 in amino acids: CASSLFAGGGETQYF. CDR3 coding DNA: TGCGCCAGCAGCTTGTTTGCGGGAGGTGGGGAGACCCAGTACTTC.

This clonotype was seen ten or more times. The chain couples TRBV5-1 to TRBJ2-1, with D possibly TRBD1 on 5 matching bases. Between the trimmed V and J ends, which lost 4 bases and 0 bases, there was a span of 8 bases. The CDR3 covers 14 residues. Germline loops: CDR1 SGHRS, CDR2 YFSETQ. The CDR3 DNA is TGCGCCAGCAGCGCGGACAACTCCTACAATGAGCAGTTCTTC. Translated: CASSADNSYNEQFF.

This clonotype was recorded many times. The chain employs TRBV7-7 and TRBJ2-5, with a tentative D call TRBD2 (6 bases). The CDR3 sequence is 15 residues long. Trimming took 5 bases from V and 2 from J, leaving 15 bases between them. CDR1 and CDR2 from the germline V gene are SSHAT and FNYEAQ (reference sequence). The CDR3, as DNA: TGTGCCAGCAGCCTATACCGGGACTCTCAAGAGACCCAGTACTTC. Its protein product is CASSLYRDSQETQYF.

This clonotype was counted many times. The chain joins TRBV5-5 to TRBJ1-1; D call uncertain. The V gene's germline CDR1 is SGHKS and CDR2 YYEKEE (reference sequence). CDR3 length equals 14 residues. The V gene lost 0 bases and the J gene lost 3 bases, with 9 bases spanning the gap. The chain's CDR3 is CASSLVGLDTEAFF. CDR3 sequence (DNA): TGTGCCAGCAGCTTGGTAGGGCTCGACACTGAAGCTTTCTTT. Full variable domain (rest looked up from reference TRBV5-5 and TRBJ1-1): DAGVTQSPTHLIKTRGQQVTLRCSPISGHKSVSWYQQVLGQGPQFIFQYYEKEERGRGNFPDRFSARQFPNYSSELNVNALLLGDSALYLCASSLVGLDTEAFFGQGTRLTVV.

This clonotype was seen ten or more times. V gene TRBV6-1 combines with J gene TRBJ1-5, with D possibly matching TRBD1 (5 bases). Germline CDR1 and CDR2: MNHNS and SASEGT. The CDR3 extends over 15 amino acids. Trimming stripped 5 bases from V and 7 bases from J, with 18 bases between. The chain's CDR3 is CASSRGNPGRQPQHF. DNA for the CDR3: TGTGCCAGCAGTCGGGGTAATCCGGGGCGGCAGCCCCAGCATTTT.

This clonotype occurred many times. DNA for the CDR3: TGCGCCAGCAGCCGGACAGGGGGAAATTACAATGAGCAGTTCTTC. Protein: CASSRTGGNYNEQFF. The chain employs TRBV4-3 and TRBJ2-1, with TRBD1 matching 10 bases. Germline loops: CDR1 LGHNA, CDR2 YSLEER. V shed 4 bases and J 4 bases; nucleotides not matched to a gene: 4. CDR3 length equals 15 residues.

As concerns this clonotype: Being one base from a much bigger clone, this may be a read error. The rearrangement links TRBV29-1 to TRBJ2-5; no clear D. Germline lookup yields CDR1 SQVTM and CDR2 ANQGSEA. V lost 0 bases to trimming and J lost 7 bases, with 18 bases between them. This CDR3 is 15 amino acids long. This chain's CDR3 is CSVEESFQVLGTQYF. The CDR3 nucleotides are TGCAGCGTTGAAGAATCGTTCCAGGTCCTAGGGACCCAGTACTTC. Full variable domain (rest looked up from reference TRBV29-1 and TRBJ2-5): SAVISQKPSRDICQRGTSLTIQCQVDSQVTMMFWYRQQPGQSLTLIATANQGSEATYESGFVIDKFPISRPNLTFSTLTVSNMSPEDSSIYLCSVEESFQVLGTQYFGPGTRLLVL.

This clonotype has ten or more counts. The J gene is TRBJ2-2, the V gene TRBV7-2; TRBD1 matches 10 bases. V was pared by 5 bases and J by 5 bases, with 5 bases of the junction left unmatched. CDR1 and CDR2 from the germline V gene are SGHTA and FQGNSA. CDR3 length equals 15 residues. The CDR3 DNA reads TGTGCCAGCAGCCTGACAGGGGGCTGGACCGGGGAGCTGTTTTTT. Amino acid sequence: CASSLTGGWTGELFF.

This clonotype showed up many times. The gene calls are TRBV5-1 and TRBJ2-5; possibly TRBD2 for D (5 bases). CDR3 length: 13 amino acids. CDR1 is SGHRS, CDR2 YFSETQ, per germline. Trimming pared 0 bases from V and 4 bases from J, leaving 7 bases between. The CDR3 DNA follows: TGCGCCAGCAGCTTGGCCGGGGTAGAGACCCAGTACTTC. Translated: CASSLAGVETQYF.

This clonotype was recorded many times. The chain has TRBV3-1 and TRBJ2-5; D is unclear. V lost 0 bases and J lost 6, with 5 bases in between. From germline, CDR1 is LGHDT and CDR2 YNNKEL (reference sequence). The CDR3 is 12 residues long. The CDR3 loop reads CASSQDRKTQYF. In DNA form, the CDR3 reads TGTGCCAGCAGCCAAGATAGGAAGACCCAGTACTTC.

This clonotype came up many times. The chain recombines TRBV11-2 with TRBJ1-3, with D unclear. V lost 5 bases, J lost 4 bases, and 9 bases lay in between. The CDR3 loop spans 13 amino acids. The germline gives CDR1 SGHAT, CDR2 FQNNGV. The CDR3 region has the DNA TGTGCCAGCAGCACTAGCCTAGGAAACACCATATATTTT. Protein product: CASSTSLGNTIYF.

This clonotype was detected ten times or more. The gene calls are TRBV12-3 or TRBV12-4 and TRBJ2-1, with 7 bases identical to TRBD1. Trimming cost V 7 bases and J 9 bases; bases outside gene matches: 9. The CDR3 has 13 amino acids. The CDR3 sequence is CASNQRQGLEQFF. In DNA form, the CDR3 reads TGTGCCAGCAACCAAAGACAGGGCCTTGAGCAGTTCTTC.

Worth noting for this clonotype: This clone may be a read error of a much larger clone one base away. V gene TRBV7-2 combines with J gene TRBJ2-5; TRBD1 might be the D (5 bases). CDR1 is SGHTA, CDR2 FQGNSA, per germline. Trimming took 5 bases from V and 7 from J, leaving 11 bases between them. The CDR3 sequence is 12 residues long. Written as DNA, the CDR3 is TGTGCCAGCAGCAGCAACCAGGGGACCCAGTACTTC. It encodes CASSSNQGTQYF.

This clonotype was seen at least ten times. The chain links TRBV18 to TRBJ2-3, with 7 bases identical to TRBD1. Germline V gives CDR1 KGHSH, CDR2 LQKENI. With V trimmed by 6 bases and J by 10 bases, 7 bases remained unmatched. This CDR3 is built from 12 residues. CDR3 in DNA: TGTGCCAGCTCGCGACAGGGTCGCCCGCAGTATTTT. It translates to CASSRQGRPQYF.

J is TRBJ1-2 and V is TRBV7-2; D is unclear. Per germline, CDR1 SGHTA and CDR2 FQGNSA. V was trimmed by 3 bases and J by 4 bases, leaving 15 bases between them. CDR3 length equals 15 residues. The CDR3 DNA reads TGTGCCAGCAGCTTGAGTACCCGGGAACGCTATGGCTACACCTTC. It yields the protein CASSLSTRERYGYTF. Filled out from reference TRBV7-2 and TRBJ1-2, the complete variable domain reads GAGVSQSPSNKVTEKGKDVELRCDPISGHTALYWYRQSLGQGLEFLIYFQGNSAPDKSGLPSDRFSAERTGGSVSTLTIQRTQQEDSAVYLCASSLSTRERYGYTFGSGTRLTVV.

This clonotype showed up many times. The chain joins TRBV5-1 to TRBJ1-1, with D maybe TRBD1 (5 bases). The CDR3 extends over 12 amino acids. The germline V gene encodes CDR1 SGHRS and CDR2 YFSETQ. Trimming cost V 3 bases and J 6 bases, with 9 bases left between them. The CDR3 loop reads CASSSGVAEAFF. CDR3 DNA: TGCGCCAGCAGCTCGGGGGTAGCTGAAGCTTTCTTT.

This clonotype came up many times. The rearrangement links TRBV4-3 to TRBJ2-5; 10 bases agree with TRBD2. This CDR3 is built from 14 residues. J was trimmed by 8 bases and V by 1 base; bases with no gene match: 4. Germline V gene data show CDR1 as LGHNA and CDR2 as YSLEER. This CDR3 is CASSQGTSGGTQYF. CDR3 in DNA: TGCGCCAGCAGCCAAGGGACTAGCGGAGGTACCCAGTACTTC.

In its sample, this clonotype was seen many times. This chain links TRBV5-1 with TRBJ2-2; 14 bases fit TRBD2. Trimming removed 4 bases from V and 2 bases from J; junction bases left unmatched: 10. The CDR3 is 19 amino acids. In germline, CDR1 is SGHRS, CDR2 YFSETQ. This chain's CDR3 is CASSPSGTSGRLNTGELFF. DNA for the CDR3: TGCGCCAGCAGCCCATCCGGGACTAGCGGGAGACTAAACACCGGGGAGCTGTTTTTT.

This clonotype has just a few counts. V usage is TRBV7-2 and J usage is TRBJ2-7, with 7 bases fitting TRBD1. With 2 bases clipped from V and 4 bases from J, the junction kept 8 bases outside the gene matches. Germline assignment: CDR1 SGHTA and CDR2 FQGNSA. The CDR3 sequence is 15 residues long. CDR3 in amino acids: CASSLMGQKSYEQYF. The CDR3 bases are TGTGCCAGCAGCTTAATGGGACAGAAATCATACGAGCAGTACTTC.

In its sample, this clonotype was seen many times. The CDR3 loop is CSAGQGAMVTEAFF. The CDR3 nucleotides are TGCAGTGCTGGGCAGGGGGCGATGGTCACTGAAGCTTTCTTT. The rearrangement joins TRBV20-1 to TRBJ1-1; TRBD1 matches 8 bases. The CDR3 has 14 amino acids. V shed 5 bases, J shed 4 bases, and the junction held 9 bases outside the gene matches. Germline CDR1 and CDR2: DFQATT and SNEGSKA (reference sequence).

As for this clonotype: A single base separates this from a much larger clone, so it may be a read error. This chain links TRBV7-2 with TRBJ2-7; D is unresolved. The CDR3 has 12 residues. Looked up from germline, CDR1 is SGHTA and CDR2 is FQGNSA. Trimming removed 7 bases at V and 2 bases at J, with 9 bases between. This CDR3 is CASIVKPYEQYF. The CDR3 nucleotides are TGTGCCAGCATCGTAAAGCCCTACGAGCAGTACTTC.

This clonotype appeared many times. The genes are TRBV6-5 and TRBJ1-5, with 7 bases identical to TRBD1. The V segment lost 11 bases and the J segment 7 bases; nucleotides outside the gene matches: 14. This CDR3 spans 14 amino acids. Germline V CDR1 and CDR2: MNHEY, SVGAGI. The CDR3 loop is CAHSSGGYWQPQHF. CDR3 nucleotide sequence: TGTGCCCACTCCTCAGGGGGGTACTGGCAGCCCCAGCATTTT.

This clonotype was counted at least ten times. The genes are TRBV15 and TRBJ2-7, with D perhaps TRBD1 (6 bases). CDR1 is LNHNV and CDR2 is YYDKDF in the germline V gene (reference sequence). V was trimmed by 5 bases and J by 0 bases, leaving 14 bases between them. The CDR3 loop spans 15 amino acids. In DNA form, the CDR3 reads TGTGCCACCAGCGGGAGAAGACAGGACTCCTACGAGCAGTACTTC. It is translated as CATSGRRQDSYEQYF.

The rearrangement joins TRBV3-1 to TRBJ1-2, with 7 positions matching TRBD1. This CDR3 has 17 residues. The V and J ends lost 11 bases and 7 bases, in that order; junction bases with no gene match: 25. In germline, CDR1 is LGHDT, CDR2 YNNKEL (reference sequence). The CDR3 reads CAYCIESKGGVPPGYTF. The CDR3 nucleotides are TGTGCCTACTGCATTGAATCGAAAGGGGGCGTTCCTCCTGGCTACACCTTC.

A note on this clonotype: This could be a read error, since a much larger clone is one nucleotide away. The V and J genes are TRBV29-1 and TRBJ2-1; 8 bases match TRBD1. The junction had 3 bases not matched to a gene; V was cut back by 4 bases and J by 7 bases. This CDR3 spans 12 amino acids. Germline-derived CDR1 and CDR2 are SQVTM and ANQGSEA. The CDR3 DNA is TGCAGCGTTGGGACAGGGAGGAATGAGCAGTTCTTC. Its protein product is CSVGTGRNEQFF.

The table lists this clonotype with many counts. V gene TRBV10-3 combines with J gene TRBJ2-5, with 9 bases that match TRBD2. Trimming removed 3 bases from V and 2 bases from J; junction bases left unmatched: 1. Germline V gene sequence: CDR1 ENHRY, CDR2 SYGVKD. CDR3 length equals 14 residues. CDR3 sequence reads: CAISDAGGQETQYF. The CDR3 region has the DNA TGTGCCATCAGTGATGCGGGAGGGCAAGAGACCCAGTACTTC.

This clonotype was seen ten or more times. The CDR3 region is CASSAGQPYEQYF. CDR3 sequence (DNA): TGCGCCAGCAGCGCGGGACAGCCCTACGAGCAGTACTTC. The rearrangement uses TRBV5-1 and TRBJ2-7; TRBD1 might be the D (7 bases). Germline lookup yields CDR1 SGHRS and CDR2 YFSETQ. V lost 4 bases to trimming and J lost 2 bases, with 10 bases between them. This CDR3 contains 13 residues.

This clonotype was seen at least ten times. The rearrangement links TRBV7-2 to TRBJ2-5, with D uncertain. Trimming cost V 2 bases and J 1 base, with 8 bases left between them. The CDR3 runs 14 residues. The germline CDR1 and CDR2 sequences are SGHTA and FQGNSA. The CDR3 DNA follows: TGTGCCAGCAGCTTATCGAAAGCCCAAGAGACCCAGTACTTC. It is translated as CASSLSKAQETQYF.

Only a few counts were recorded for this clonotype. This sequence joins TRBV5-4 and TRBJ2-5; the D gene is possibly TRBD2 (7 bases). V lost 0 bases and J lost 5, with 14 bases in between. The germline V gene has CDR1 SGHNT and CDR2 YYREEE (reference sequence). The CDR3 has 15 amino acids. CDR3 sequence: CASSLANREGETQYF. The CDR3 coding sequence is TGTGCCAGCAGCTTGGCAAACAGGGAGGGGGAGACCCAGTACTTC.